This T cell receptor (beta chain) was sequenced in a study of blood T cell repertoires in COVID-19. Germline trimming cut 6 bases from V and 0 bases from J; bases unmatched to any gene: 14. Germline CDR1 SEHNR, CDR2 FQNEAQ (reference sequence). This CDR3 contains 18 residues. Authors' methods: Estimated nucleated cell counts came from reference gene primer amplification. Measured with immunoSEQ multiplex PCR; TCRdb has only the in-frame clones, and not every one. V and J calls plus clone size are reproduced from that table; the DNA served to infer D and trimming. The table has roughly 200,000 clones, about 80% seen once; the top ten hold less than 5.5%.

This chain joins TRBV7-9 and TRBJ2-3; 8 bases are shared with TRBD2. Sequencing was performed on peripheral blood. The receptor was isolated from a man aged 50-60 years with active or convalescent COVID-19. This CDR3 reads CASSYRGLAGLSTDTQYF. The CDR3 DNA reads TGTGCCAGCAGTTATCGGGGTCTAGCGGGCCTTAGCACAGATACGCAGTATTTT.